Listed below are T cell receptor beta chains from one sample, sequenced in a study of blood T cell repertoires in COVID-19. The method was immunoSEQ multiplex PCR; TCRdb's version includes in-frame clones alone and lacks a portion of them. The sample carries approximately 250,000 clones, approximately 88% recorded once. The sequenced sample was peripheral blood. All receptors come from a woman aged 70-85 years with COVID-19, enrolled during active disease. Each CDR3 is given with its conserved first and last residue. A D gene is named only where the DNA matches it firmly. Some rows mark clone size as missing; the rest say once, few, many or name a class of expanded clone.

TGCGCCAGCAGCTTTAGCGGGGGAAACACAGATACGCAGTATTTT,CASSFSGGNTDTQYF,TRBJ2-3,-,TRBV5-1,15,TRBD2
TGTGCCAGCTCCACCACGGGACAGGGAAATGAAAAACTGTTTTTT,CASSTTGQGNEKLFF,TRBJ1-4,-,TRBV18,15,TRBD1
TGCAGCGTTGAAGATTTGAGGGGGCATGGCTACACCTTC,CSVEDLRGHGYTF,TRBJ1-2,-,TRBV29-1,13,TRBD1
TGTGCCAGCAGCTCCACGCGGGGGGAGACCCAGTACTTC,CASSSTRGETQYF,TRBJ2-5,-,TRBV7-3,13,TRBD2
TGTGCCATCACCCCGGACAGGGGGAAGGGAGTCTATGGCTACACCTTC,CAITPDRGKGVYGYTF,TRBJ1-2,-,TRBV10-3,16,TRBD1
TGTGCCACCAGTGATTTCGGGTATGGCTACACCTTC,CATSDFGYGYTF,TRBJ1-2,-,TRBV24-1,12,-
TGTGCCACCAGGGTCGGTAGCACAGATACGCAGTATTTT,CATRVGSTDTQYF,TRBJ2-3,-,TRBV24-1,13,-
TGCAGTGCTAGTTTCGGGGTCTACAATGAGCAGTTCTTC,CSASFGVYNEQFF,TRBJ2-1,-,TRBV20-1,13,-
TGTGCCATCAGTGGTGACATCACCGGGGAGCTGTTTTTT,CAISGDITGELFF,TRBJ2-2,-,TRBV10-3,13,-
TGTGCCAGTAGTCCCGGCGGGACCCGGGGGAACACTGAAGCTTTCTTT,CASSPGGTRGNTEAFF,TRBJ1-1,-,TRBV19,16,-
TGTGCCAGCAGTTCGCCGTCGGGCGGGAGGGCCTACGAGCAGTACTTC,CASSSPSGGRAYEQYF,TRBJ2-7,-,TRBV28,16,TRBD2
TGTGCCAGTAGTAGGGGGACTAGCGGGACCCAGGAAGATACGCAGTATTTT,CASSRGTSGTQEDTQYF,TRBJ2-3,-,TRBV19,17,TRBD2
TGTGCCAGTAGTACCGGGACTAGCGGGTTCACAGATACGCAGTATTTT,CASSTGTSGFTDTQYF,TRBJ2-3,-,TRBV19,16,TRBD2
TGCGCCAGCAGCCAAGGTGCGGGACAGAAAGGGACTGAAGCTTTCTTT,CASSQGAGQKGTEAFF,TRBJ1-1,-,TRBV4-3,16,TRBD1
TGCGCCAGCAGCACACTTCAGGGGGTGGGCTCCTACAATGAGCAGTTCTTC,CASSTLQGVGSYNEQFF,TRBJ2-1,-,TRBV5-1,17,TRBD1
TGTGCCAGCAGCCACGACAGAGGCCCCATCCTCCCCCGGGGCTACACCTTC,CASSHDRGPILPRGYTF,TRBJ1-2,-,TRBV14,17,-
TGCGCCAGCAGCCCAGAAACGGCGGGAGATAATGAGCAGTTCTTC,CASSPETAGDNEQFF,TRBJ2-1,few,TRBV5-1,15,TRBD2
TGTGCCAGCAGCTTAACAGTCACCGGGGAGCTGTTTTTT,CASSLTVTGELFF,TRBJ2-2,-,TRBV7-8,13,-
TGTGCCAGCAGCCTCCGTGGAGGTCCGGAACCCCTCCACTTT,CASSLRGGPEPLHF,TRBJ1-6,-,TRBV7-3,14,-
TGTGCCAGCAGTCCACAGAAGGAATATGGCTACACCTTC,CASSPQKEYGYTF,TRBJ1-2,once,TRBV12-3/TRBV12-4,13,-
TGTGCCAGCAGCTTGACGCGGGACAATGAGCAGTTCTTC,CASSLTRDNEQFF,TRBJ2-1,once,TRBV5-4,13,-
TGTGCCAGTAGTATAGTGACAGGGGGATTCACTGAAGCTTTCTTT,CASSIVTGGFTEAFF,TRBJ1-1,-,TRBV19,15,TRBD1
TGTGCTAGTGGTTTTCCGACAGGGGGCGCCGAAAACATTCAGTACTTC,CASGFPTGGAENIQYF,TRBJ2-4,-,TRBV12-5,16,TRBD1
TGTGCCAGTTTCACCGGGACAGGGTGGTACGAGCAGTACTTC,CASFTGTGWYEQYF,TRBJ2-7,-,TRBV6-5,14,TRBD1
TGTGCCAGTAGTATGGGGCAGGCCTATGGCTACACCTTC,CASSMGQAYGYTF,TRBJ1-2,-,TRBV19,13,-
TGCGCCAGCATCTCCGTAGACACAGGGGGCTACAACACTGAAGCTTTCTTT,CASISVDTGGYNTEAFF,TRBJ1-1,-,TRBV4-1,17,TRBD1
TGTGCCAGCAGCTTAGATCTACTACCCGATACGGGTACGCAGTATTTT,CASSLDLLPDTGTQYF,TRBJ2-3,-,TRBV11-2,16,-
TGTGCCAGCAGCTTCACCGGGACAGAATTTGAAGCTTTCTTT,CASSFTGTEFEAFF,TRBJ1-1,few,TRBV11-3,14,TRBD1
TGTGCCAGCAGCGTAGATGCAGGTTCTGGAAACACCATATATTTT,CASSVDAGSGNTIYF,TRBJ1-3,once,TRBV9,15,-
TGTGCCAGCAGATCCATAGCGGGAGGGTTCACCGGGGAGCTGTTTTTT,CASRSIAGGFTGELFF,TRBJ2-2,-,TRBV27,16,TRBD2
TGCAGTGCTAGTTCCCCTAGCGGGAACTGGGAAGAGACCCAGTACTTC,CSASSPSGNWEETQYF,TRBJ2-5,once,TRBV20-1,16,TRBD2
TGTGCCAGCACCTGGGGCCTTAATCAGCCCCAGCATTTT,CASTWGLNQPQHF,TRBJ1-5,-,TRBV28,13,-
TGTGCCAGCAGCTCTATCCTCCAGGGGGTTGAAGGCTACACCTTC,CASSSILQGVEGYTF,TRBJ1-2,-,TRBV5-4,15,TRBD1
TGCGCCAGCAGCGAAGGACAGGGGGCTACACCCCTCCACTTT,CASSEGQGATPLHF,TRBJ1-6,-,TRBV5-1,14,TRBD1
TGTGCCAGTAGAAGACAGGGGGCGGCGAACACTGAAGCTTTCTTT,CASRRQGAANTEAFF,TRBJ1-1,once,TRBV19,15,TRBD1
TGTGCCAGCAGCTTAGTTAAGCTAGCGGGATTAACAGATACGCAGTATTTT,CASSLVKLAGLTDTQYF,TRBJ2-3,-,TRBV7-2,17,TRBD2
TGTGCCAGCAGCTTAGATACTAGCGGGTCCTACGAGCAGTACTTC,CASSLDTSGSYEQYF,TRBJ2-7,-,TRBV7-9,15,TRBD2
TGCGCCAGCAGCTTTACAGGGGACTCTGGAAACACCATATATTTT,CASSFTGDSGNTIYF,TRBJ1-3,once,TRBV5-1,15,TRBD1
TGTGCCAGTAGTATTGGGTCGGGAAGAGCTTTCTTT,CASSIGSGRAFF,TRBJ1-1,-,TRBV19,12,-
TGTGCCAGCCTTACGGGGGATAACTATGGCTACACCTTC,CASLTGDNYGYTF,TRBJ1-2,-,TRBV28,13,-
TGTGCCAGCTCACCGTCGACAGGGACGAACACCGGGGAGCTGTTTTTT,CASSPSTGTNTGELFF,TRBJ2-2,-,TRBV18,16,TRBD1
TGTGCCAGCAGTCCGGGACTAGCGGGGACCTACGAGCAGTACTTC,CASSPGLAGTYEQYF,TRBJ2-7,-,TRBV6-6,15,TRBD2
TGTGCCTGGAGTGTAGGAGTGGGCTACACCTTC,CAWSVGVGYTF,TRBJ1-2,-,TRBV30,11,-
TGTGCCAGCAGCCGACAGTATTCACCCCTCCACTTT,CASSRQYSPLHF,TRBJ1-6,few,TRBV3-1/TRBV3-2,12,-
TGCGCCAGCAGCCAAGGGGGACAGGTCCAAGAGACCCAGTACTTC,CASSQGGQVQETQYF,TRBJ2-5,-,TRBV4-3,15,TRBD1
TGCGCCAGCAGCCGGCGGGAGGGCGCAGATACGCAGTATTTT,CASSRREGADTQYF,TRBJ2-3,-,TRBV4-1,14,TRBD2
TGTGCCAGCAGTTTATTGGGGACAGGGACGGCTGGCTACACCTTC,CASSLLGTGTAGYTF,TRBJ1-2,-,TRBV27,15,TRBD1
TGTGCCAGCAGCTTAGCGACAGAGGACTATGGCTACACCTTC,CASSLATEDYGYTF,TRBJ1-2,once,TRBV7-8,14,-